The present T cell receptor beta chain was sequenced within a study of blood T cell repertoires in COVID-19. Study-wide background: Samples came from the United States, Italy and Spain, spanning acute and convalescent COVID-19.

Profiled with immunoSEQ multiplex PCR; TCRdb holds only in-frame clones, not every one. The data hold 50,000 to 65,000 clones, with approximately 83% observed a single time. With V trimmed by 4 bases and J by 3 bases, 6 bases remained unmatched. The CDR3 runs to 14 residues. Germline V gene sequence: CDR1 SGDLS, CDR2 YYNGEE. This chain joins TRBV9 and TRBJ1-1, with TRBD1 matching 7 bases. The source is a man in his forties with acute or convalescent COVID-19. The source material was peripheral blood. The CDR3 coding sequence is TGTGCCAGCAGCCCCCAGGGGGGCTACACTGAAGCTTTCTTT. This gives the protein CASSPQGGYTEAFF.